The source of this T cell receptor (beta chain) is a study of Ad26.COV2.S vaccination and SARS-CoV-2 variants. Study information: Ad26.COV2.S, an intramuscular injection, was given once or twice 56 days apart. Overall study results and limits: With respect to non-spike TCR breadth, vaccine and placebo recipients were similar. Analyses of TCR breadth and depth may have underestimated total T cell responses.

Noted treatment: some 20 received Ad26.COV2.S at low or high dose, single or two shots; a few received placebo; per-sample allocation not given. Vaccine and placebo recipients were sampled on day 63 after the first injection. About this clone: As yet, its antigen is unknown.

Profiling relied on immunoSEQ multiplex PCR, and the TCRdb table lists in-frame clones only, not all of them. The data hold more than 400,000 clones, with about 90% observed a single time. CDR3 length: 12 amino acids. Trimming took off 0 bases at V and 11 bases at J, with 5 bases between the two ends. The chain joins TRBV12-3 or TRBV12-4 to TRBJ1-6; D remains unclear. The TCR sequence derives from a person between 18 and 65 years old who received the Ad26.COV2.S COVID-19 vaccine or a placebo. Specimen: peripheral blood, collected in a trial of Ad26.COV2.S vaccine versus placebo. In DNA, the CDR3 is TGTGCCAGCAGTTTAGCCGGGACACCCCTCCACTTT. Translation: CASSLAGTPLHF.